This T cell receptor beta chain is from a study of Graves' ophthalmopathy and Graves' hyperthyroidism. This clonotype was counted between two and nine times. Germline V gives CDR1 MNHNS, CDR2 SASEGT. Trimming took 2 bases from V and 4 from J, leaving 11 bases between them. The CDR3 totals 14 residues. Amplified TCR beta CDR3 regions were obtained using RNA transcripts as template. The first round was an RT-PCR with HTBI primers, and the second round was a multiplex PCR. One entry per CDR3 protein results from TCRdb running MiXCR on the multiplex PCR reads. The sample carries about 740,000 distinct CDR3 sequences, roughly two fifths recorded once.

The chain links TRBV6-1 to TRBJ1-2; D gene ambiguous. Specimen: peripheral blood. This receptor was taken from an adult man with Graves' ophthalmopathy. This CDR3 is CASSERAYSYGYTF. DNA for the CDR3: TGTGCCAGCAGTGAAAGGGCCTACTCCTATGGCTACACCTTC.